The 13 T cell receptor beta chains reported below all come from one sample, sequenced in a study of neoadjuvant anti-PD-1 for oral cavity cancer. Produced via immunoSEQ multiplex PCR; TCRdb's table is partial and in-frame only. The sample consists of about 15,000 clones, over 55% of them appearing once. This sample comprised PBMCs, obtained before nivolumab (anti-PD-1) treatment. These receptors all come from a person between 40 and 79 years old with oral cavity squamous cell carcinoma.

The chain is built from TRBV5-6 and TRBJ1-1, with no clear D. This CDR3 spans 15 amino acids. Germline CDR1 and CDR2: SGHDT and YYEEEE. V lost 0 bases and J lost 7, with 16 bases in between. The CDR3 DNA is TGTGCCAGCAGCTTGGATGGCAGGTGGAATCTTGAAGCTTTCTTT. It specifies CASSLDGRWNLEAFF. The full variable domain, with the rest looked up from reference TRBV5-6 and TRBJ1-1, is DAGVTQSPTHLIKTRGQQVTLRCSPKSGHDTVSWYQQALGQGPQFIFQYYEEEERQRGNFPDRFSGHQFPNYSSELNVNALLLGDSALYLCASSLDGRWNLEAFFGQGTRLTVV.

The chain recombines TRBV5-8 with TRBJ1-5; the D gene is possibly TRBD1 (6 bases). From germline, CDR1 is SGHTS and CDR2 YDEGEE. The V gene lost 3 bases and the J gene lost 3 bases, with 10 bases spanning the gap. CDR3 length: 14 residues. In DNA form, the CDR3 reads TGTGCCAGCAGCTACCGGGACACCAATCAGCCCCAGCATTTT. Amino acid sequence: CASSYRDTNQPQHF. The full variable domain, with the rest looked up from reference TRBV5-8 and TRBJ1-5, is EAGVTQSPTHLIKTRGQQATLRCSPISGHTSVYWYQQALGLGLQFLLWYDEGEERNRGNFPPRFSGRQFPNYSSELNVNALELEDSALYLCASSYRDTNQPQHFGDGTRLSIL.

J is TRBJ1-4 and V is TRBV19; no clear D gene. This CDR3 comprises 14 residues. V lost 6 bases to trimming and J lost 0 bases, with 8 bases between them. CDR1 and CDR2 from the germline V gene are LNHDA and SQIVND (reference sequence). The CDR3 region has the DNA TGTGCCAGTAGAAGGAGAGCAACTAATGAAAAACTGTTTTTT. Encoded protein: CASRRRATNEKLFF.

DNA of the CDR3: TGTGCCAGCAGCGCCTTCGGACAGGGATTCTCTGGGGCCAACGTCCTGACTTTC. It specifies CASSAFGQGFSGANVLTF. V and J are TRBV5-6 and TRBJ2-6; the match to TRBD1 covers 8 bases. V gave up 4 bases and J gave up 0 bases; unmatched junction bases: 9. Germline V lookup: CDR1 SGHDT, CDR2 YYEEEE. The CDR3 has 18 amino acids.

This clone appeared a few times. In nucleotides, the CDR3 is TGTGCCAGCAGCAGGGAGAACACCGGGGAGCTGTTTTTT. Amino acid sequence: CASSRENTGELFF. The V call is TRBV6-1, the J call TRBJ2-2; weak D call: TRBD1 (5 bases). Looked up from germline, CDR1 is MNHNS and CDR2 is SASEGT. The CDR3 contains 13 residues. V shed 6 bases and J shed 1 base, with 6 bases lying between them.

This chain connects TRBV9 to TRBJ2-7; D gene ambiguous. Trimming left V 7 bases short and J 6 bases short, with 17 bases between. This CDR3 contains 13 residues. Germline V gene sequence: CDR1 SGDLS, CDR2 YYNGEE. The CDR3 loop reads CASLDGRIGEQYF. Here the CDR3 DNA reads TGTGCCAGCCTGGACGGCCGAATCGGCGAGCAGTACTTC. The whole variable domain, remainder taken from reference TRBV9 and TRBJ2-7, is DSGVTQTPKHLITATGQRVTLRCSPRSGDLSVYWYQQSLDQGLQFLIQYYNGEERAKGNILERFSAQQFPDLHSELNLSSLELGDSALYFCASLDGRIGEQYFGPGTRLTVT.

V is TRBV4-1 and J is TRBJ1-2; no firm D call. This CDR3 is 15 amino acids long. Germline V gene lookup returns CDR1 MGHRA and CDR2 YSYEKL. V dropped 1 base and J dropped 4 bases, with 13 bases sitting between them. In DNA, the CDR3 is TGCGCCAGCAGCCAAGTCTCCGGGATTCTCTATGGCTACACCTTC. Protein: CASSQVSGILYGYTF.

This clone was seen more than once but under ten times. CDR3 sequence reads: CASSLSQGVGEQYF. Here the CDR3 DNA reads TGCGCCAGCAGCTTGTCCCAGGGGGTTGGGGAGCAGTACTTC. The chain has TRBV5-1 and TRBJ2-7; 7 bases fit TRBD1. Trimming removed 1 base from V and 7 bases from J; junction bases left unmatched: 8. Germline values: CDR1 SGHRS, CDR2 YFSETQ. The CDR3 is 14 amino acids.

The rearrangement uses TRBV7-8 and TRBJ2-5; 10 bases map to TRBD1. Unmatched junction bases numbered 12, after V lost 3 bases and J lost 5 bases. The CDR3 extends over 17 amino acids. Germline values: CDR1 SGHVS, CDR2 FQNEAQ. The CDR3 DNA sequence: TGTGCCAGCAGCTTGGGGGTCGGACAGGGGGTTGGCGAGACCCAGTACTTC. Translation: CASSLGVGQGVGETQYF.

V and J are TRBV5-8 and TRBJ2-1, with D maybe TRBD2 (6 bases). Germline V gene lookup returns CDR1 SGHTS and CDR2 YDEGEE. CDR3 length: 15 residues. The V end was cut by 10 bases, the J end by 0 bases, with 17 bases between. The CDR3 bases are TGTGCCTCCGGGAGAGGAACTTACTCCTACAATGAGCAGTTCTTC. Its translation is CASGRGTYSYNEQFF. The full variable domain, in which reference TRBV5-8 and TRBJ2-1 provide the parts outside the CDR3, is EAGVTQSPTHLIKTRGQQATLRCSPISGHTSVYWYQQALGLGLQFLLWYDEGEERNRGNFPPRFSGRQFPNYSSELNVNALELEDSALYLCASGRGTYSYNEQFFGPGTRLTVL.

The CDR3 DNA reads TGTGCCAGCAGTGGCCATCGCGGGGATGGCTACACCTTC. It is translated as CASSGHRGDGYTF. The J gene is TRBJ1-2, the V gene TRBV2; D remains unclear. Trimming took 4 bases from V and 6 from J, leaving 12 bases between them. The germline V gene has CDR1 SNHLY and CDR2 FYNNEI. This CDR3 contains 13 residues.

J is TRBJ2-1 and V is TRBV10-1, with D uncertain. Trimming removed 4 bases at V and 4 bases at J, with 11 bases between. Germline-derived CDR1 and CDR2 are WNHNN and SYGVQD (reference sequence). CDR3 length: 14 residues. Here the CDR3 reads CASSAGATYNEQFF. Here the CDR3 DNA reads TGCGCCAGCAGTGCCGGAGCAACTTACAATGAGCAGTTCTTC.

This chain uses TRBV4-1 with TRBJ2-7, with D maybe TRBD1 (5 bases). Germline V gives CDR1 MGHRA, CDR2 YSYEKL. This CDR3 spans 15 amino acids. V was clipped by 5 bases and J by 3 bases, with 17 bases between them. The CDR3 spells CASSWGRPRVYEQYF. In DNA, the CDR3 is TGCGCCAGCAGCTGGGGCAGGCCCAGGGTCTACGAGCAGTACTTC.